The 23 T cell receptor beta chains below were found in one sample sequenced in a study of T cell changes during pregnancy in multiple sclerosis. The data were produced by immunoSEQ multiplex PCR, yet TCRdb's version contains in-frame clones alone and is incomplete. The table records about 93,000 clones, roughly 91% of them present only once. This sample comprised peripheral blood, obtained after pregnancy. Receptors were obtained from a female donor in good health, enrolled as a control in a pregnancy study.

The chain uses TRBV6-1 and TRBJ1-5, with 10 bases aligning to TRBD1. The V gene's germline CDR1 is MNHNS and CDR2 SASEGT. Germline trimming cut 5 bases from V and 7 bases from J; bases unmatched to any gene: 2. The CDR3 loop spans 13 amino acids. This chain's CDR3 is CASSWDRGQPQHF. CDR3 in DNA: TGTGCCAGCAGTTGGGACAGGGGACAGCCCCAGCATTTT.

V is TRBV29-1 and J is TRBJ1-2; tentatively, D is TRBD1 (5 bases). Germline CDR1 SQVTM, CDR2 ANQGSEA. The CDR3 has 13 residues. Trimming removed 6 bases from V and 6 bases from J, with 17 bases in between. CDR3 sequence reads: CSVDSLKLDGYTF. In DNA, the CDR3 is TGCAGCGTCGACAGTCTGAAATTGGATGGCTACACCTTC. Together with reference TRBV29-1 and TRBJ1-2, the CDR3 gives the full variable domain: SAVISQKPSRDICQRGTSLTIQCQVDSQVTMMFWYRQQPGQSLTLIATANQGSEATYESGFVIDKFPISRPNLTFSTLTVSNMSPEDSSIYLCSVDSLKLDGYTFGSGTRLTVV.

The chain has TRBV27 and TRBJ1-1; D not certain. CDR1 is MNHEY, CDR2 SMNVEV, per germline (reference sequence). Trimming took off 3 bases at V and 1 base at J, with 15 bases between the two ends. The CDR3 extends over 16 amino acids. CDR3 in amino acids: CASSFYPRDKNTEAFF. In nucleotides, the CDR3 is TGTGCCAGCAGTTTTTACCCCCGAGACAAGAACACTGAAGCTTTCTTT.

The CDR3 DNA is TGTGCCAGCAGTTATCAGGGGGTGATGACCTACGAGCAGTACTTC. Amino acids: CASSYQGVMTYEQYF. The V and J genes are TRBV6-5 and TRBJ2-7, with TRBD1 matching 7 bases. The J segment lost 2 bases and the V segment lost 3 bases, leaving 7 bases of the junction unmatched. The CDR3 loop spans 15 amino acids. Germline CDR1 is MNHEY and CDR2 is SVGAGI.

This clone was found a few times. V is TRBV7-2 and J is TRBJ2-5; 8 bases fit TRBD2. This CDR3 contains 14 residues. Germline CDR1 reads SGHTA; CDR2 reads FQGNSA. The junction had 8 bases not matched to a gene; V was cut back by 4 bases and J by 7 bases. CDR3 coding DNA: TGTGCCAGCAGCTCCTACGGCGGGGGGATGACCCAGTACTTC. This translates into CASSSYGGGMTQYF.

The genes are TRBV5-6 and TRBJ2-7; a possible D gene is TRBD2 (5 bases). V was clipped by 2 bases and J by 4 bases, with 13 bases between them. Germline V gene lookup returns CDR1 SGHDT and CDR2 YYEEEE. The CDR3 is made up of 14 amino acids. CDR3 DNA sequence: TGTGCCAGCAGCTTTATGGCGGAGGTATACGAGCAGTACTTC. Translating gives CASSFMAEVYEQYF. Drawing the rest from reference TRBV5-6 and TRBJ2-7, the complete variable domain is DAGVTQSPTHLIKTRGQQVTLRCSPKSGHDTVSWYQQALGQGPQFIFQYYEEEERQRGNFPDRFSGHQFPNYSSELNVNALLLGDSALYLCASSFMAEVYEQYFGPGTRLTVT.

This clone was counted a single time. This chain connects TRBV6-5 to TRBJ2-1; D call uncertain. Trimming shortened V by 0 bases and J by 6 bases, and 6 bases separated the two germline ends. Germline lookup yields CDR1 MNHEY and CDR2 SVGAGI. The CDR3 has 13 residues. CDR3 residues: CASSYSRGNEQFF. The CDR3 nucleotides are TGTGCCAGCAGTTACTCGCGCGGCAATGAGCAGTTCTTC.

J is TRBJ1-2 and V is TRBV9; 8 bases align to TRBD1. The CDR3 has 17 residues. With 0 bases clipped from V and 3 bases from J, the junction kept 10 bases outside the gene matches. Germline V gene lookup returns CDR1 SGDLS and CDR2 YYNGEE. CDR3 sequence reads: CASSVGSGGAGDYGYTF. The CDR3 DNA reads as TGTGCCAGCAGCGTAGGGTCAGGGGGCGCGGGGGACTATGGCTACACCTTC.

The V call is TRBV25-1, the J call TRBJ1-3, with no clear D. Germline CDR1 reads MGHDK; CDR2 reads SYGVNS. This CDR3 is 15 amino acids long. Trimming removed 3 bases from V and 0 bases from J, with 9 bases in between. The CDR3 sequence: CASSDPQYSGNTIYF. Written as DNA, the CDR3 is TGTGCCAGCAGTGACCCTCAGTACTCTGGAAACACCATATATTTT.

This clone appeared a single time. The chain employs TRBV18 and TRBJ1-1; 7 nucleotides match TRBD1. Trimming at V came to 3 bases and at J to 1 base, leaving 8 bases not matched to a gene. This CDR3 has 16 residues. The germline V gene has CDR1 KGHSH and CDR2 LQKENI. CDR3 DNA sequence: TGTGCCAGCTCACCGAGGACAGGCTTCGAGAACACTGAAGCTTTCTTT. It specifies CASSPRTGFENTEAFF.

This chain links TRBV19 with TRBJ1-2; the match to TRBD1 covers 8 bases. The V segment lost 8 bases and the J segment 10 bases; nucleotides outside the gene matches: 12. The CDR3 length is 13 residues. Germline V CDR1 and CDR2: LNHDA, SQIVND (reference sequence). The CDR3 loop reads CASDTGTGPSYTF. As DNA, the CDR3 is TGTGCCAGTGATACCGGGACAGGACCTTCCTACACCTTC.

The chain combines TRBV4-3 with TRBJ1-2, with TRBD1 matching over 8 bases. V shed 1 base and J 4 bases; nucleotides not matched to a gene: 5. CDR1 and CDR2 (germline): LGHNA, YSLEER. This CDR3 is 15 amino acids long. CDR3 residues: CASSQATGAPYGYTF. The CDR3 DNA reads as TGCGCCAGCAGCCAAGCGACAGGGGCCCCCTATGGCTACACCTTC.

With respect to this clone: At one end the junction does not follow the germline gene, possibly because of a read error. The gene calls are TRBV5-4 and TRBJ1-2; 10 bases line up with TRBD1. CDR1 is SGHNT, CDR2 YYREEE, per germline (reference sequence). The CDR3 is 16 amino acids. The CDR3 nucleotides are TGTGCCAGCAGCTTGAAGACAGGGGGCGCGAACTACGGCTACACCTTC. Translated, it gives CASSLKTGGANYGYTF.

Only one count was recorded for this clone. The chain combines TRBV11-3 with TRBJ2-3, with D possibly being TRBD2 (7 bases). The CDR3 is 15 amino acids. The germline V gene has CDR1 SGHNT and CDR2 YENEEA. Trimming took off 0 bases at V and 5 bases at J, with 12 bases between the two ends. The CDR3 here is CASSLEGRGQDTQYF. In nucleotides, the CDR3 is TGTGCCAGCAGCTTAGAGGGGCGGGGGCAAGATACGCAGTATTTT.

This chain joins TRBV2 and TRBJ2-5; 13 bases align to TRBD2. V was pared by 6 bases and J by 2 bases, with 9 bases of the junction left unmatched. CDR1 SNHLY and CDR2 FYNNEI come from the germline V gene. The CDR3 spans 17 residues. The CDR3 bases are TGTGCCAGCAGCGCGAACGGACTAGCGGGGGCTCAAGAGACCCAGTACTTC. It is translated as CASSANGLAGAQETQYF.

This clone was observed a few times. This CDR3 reads CSALQENTEAFF. Here the CDR3 DNA reads TGCAGCGCGCTACAGGAGAACACTGAAGCTTTCTTT. This chain links TRBV29-1 with TRBJ1-1, with TRBD1 as a possible D gene (5 bases). The germline V gene has CDR1 SQVTM and CDR2 ANQGSEA. The CDR3 runs to 12 residues. The V end lost 7 bases, the J end lost 1 base, and 10 bases lay between the germline ends.

The chain combines TRBV2 with TRBJ2-1, with TRBD2 matching over 9 bases. This CDR3 has 15 residues. In germline, CDR1 is SNHLY, CDR2 FYNNEI. The trim removed 7 bases at V and 5 bases at J, leaving 9 bases unmatched. This chain's CDR3 is CASIRGTSFDNEQFF. Here the CDR3 DNA reads TGTGCCAGCATTCGAGGGACTAGCTTTGACAATGAGCAGTTCTTC. The entire variable domain, with the rest obtained from reference TRBV2 and TRBJ2-1, is as follows: EPEVTQTPSHQVTQMGQEVILRCVPISNHLYFYWYRQILGQKVEFLVSFYNNEISEKSEIFDDQFSVERPDGSNFTLKIRSTKLEDSAMYFCASIRGTSFDNEQFFGPGTRLTVL.

The chain combines TRBV28 with TRBJ1-3; D is ambiguous. The germline gives CDR1 MDHEN, CDR2 SYDVKM. V lost 9 bases, J lost 0 bases, and 9 bases lay in between. The CDR3 extends over 13 amino acids. CDR3 residues: CASWTISGNTIYF. The CDR3 DNA follows: TGTGCCAGTTGGACTATCTCTGGAAACACCATATATTTT.

This sequence joins TRBV4-3 and TRBJ2-1; D call uncertain. The CDR3 consists of 11 residues. Per the germline V gene, CDR1 is LGHNA and CDR2 is YSLEER. Trimming cost V 0 bases and J 9 bases, with 3 bases left between them. The chain's CDR3 is CASSQDIEQFF. In DNA, the CDR3 is TGCGCCAGCAGCCAAGATATTGAGCAGTTCTTC.

V usage is TRBV6-1 and J usage is TRBJ1-1, with TRBD1 matching over 7 bases. Germline V gene data show CDR1 as MNHNS and CDR2 as SASEGT. This CDR3 is built from 14 residues. With 3 bases clipped from V and 1 base from J, the junction kept 2 bases outside the gene matches. CDR3 sequence: CASSERDRNTEAFF. The CDR3 nucleotides read TGTGCCAGCAGTGAGCGGGACAGGAACACTGAAGCTTTCTTT.

The rearrangement links TRBV2 to TRBJ1-1, with 10 bases identical to TRBD1. This CDR3 spans 14 amino acids. Germline V gives CDR1 SNHLY, CDR2 FYNNEI. V was clipped by 6 bases and J by 4 bases; unmatched bases: 5. CDR3 coding DNA: TGTGCCAGCAGAGCCGGACAGGGGGTCACTGAAGCTTTCTTT. This sequence encodes CASRAGQGVTEAFF.

This chain uses TRBV28 with TRBJ1-1, with 9 bases matching TRBD1. Trimming removed 5 bases from V and 0 bases from J; junction bases left unmatched: 10. This CDR3 has 17 amino acids. Germline values: CDR1 MDHEN, CDR2 SYDVKM. The CDR3 DNA reads as TGTGCCAGCAGTGGGGACAGGGTGAGACCCATGAACACTGAAGCTTTCTTT. Translating gives CASSGDRVRPMNTEAFF.

This chain uses TRBV29-1 with TRBJ2-2; TRBD2 agrees at 14 bases. CDR3 length: 15 amino acids. After removal of 6 bases from V and 5 bases from J, the junction contained 5 bases not matched to a gene. Per the germline V gene, CDR1 is SQVTM and CDR2 is ANQGSEA. CDR3 sequence reads: CSVLGLAGDTGELFF. The CDR3 region has the DNA TGCAGCGTACTGGGACTAGCGGGGGATACCGGGGAGCTGTTTTTT.